This TCR beta chain derives from a study of CD8+CD57+ T cells in acquired aplastic anemia. Per germline, CDR1 SGHVS and CDR2 FNYEAQ. The CDR3 contains 13 residues. After removal of 8 bases from V and 5 bases from J, the junction contained 4 bases not matched to a gene. CDR3 and TCR beta VDJ profiling relied on a genomic DNA template. TCRdb re-called the reads with MiXCR, one entry per CDR3 protein. The sample consists of approximately 150,000 distinct CDR3 sequences, around 50% of them appearing once. Selection for sequencing was limited to patients who had shown CD8+CD57+ cell expansion by flow cytometry.

The sequence was obtained from a human donor with aplastic anemia. The rearrangement joins TRBV7-6 to TRBJ2-7; 12 bases are a match to TRBD1. Sequencing was done on a sample of sorted CD4+, CD8+, or CD8+CD57+ T cells (not recorded which) from PBMCs. The chain's CDR3 is CASGDRGRDEQYF. The CDR3 nucleotides are TGTGCCAGCGGGGACAGGGGGCGCGACGAGCAGTACTTC.